In its sample, the clone carrying this T cell receptor beta chain was seen a few times. The sample comes from a study of T cell responses to AZD1222 COVID-19 vaccine. Profiling relied on immunoSEQ multiplex PCR, and the TCRdb table lists in-frame clones only, not all of them. The table records some 110,000 clones, approximately 90% of them present only once. Losses at the gene ends were 0 bases for V and 3 bases for J; bases not matched to a gene: 5. In germline, CDR1 is SGHNT, CDR2 YYREEE (reference sequence). This CDR3 comprises 15 residues. Here the sequenced sample was peripheral blood, taken 28 days after the second AZD1222 dose. The chain couples TRBV5-4 to TRBJ2-7; 8 bases align to TRBD1. The sequence was obtained from an adult who received the AZD1222 COVID-19 vaccine. This chain's CDR3 is CASSLGLDRGYEQYF. CDR3 in DNA: TGTGCCAGCAGCTTGGGACTCGACAGGGGCTACGAGCAGTACTTC.